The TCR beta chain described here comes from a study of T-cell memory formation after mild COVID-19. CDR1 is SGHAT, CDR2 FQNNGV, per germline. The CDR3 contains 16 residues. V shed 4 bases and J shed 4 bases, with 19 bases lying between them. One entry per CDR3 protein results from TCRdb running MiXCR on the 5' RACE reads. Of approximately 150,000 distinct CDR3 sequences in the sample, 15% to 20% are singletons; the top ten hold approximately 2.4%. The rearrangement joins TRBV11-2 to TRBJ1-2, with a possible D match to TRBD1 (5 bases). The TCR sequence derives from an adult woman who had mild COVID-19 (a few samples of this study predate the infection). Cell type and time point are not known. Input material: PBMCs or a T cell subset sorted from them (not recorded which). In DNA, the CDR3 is TGTGCCAGCAGCTCTCGGACCTCGGGACGGACCTATGGCTACACCTTC. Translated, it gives CASSSRTSGRTYGYTF.